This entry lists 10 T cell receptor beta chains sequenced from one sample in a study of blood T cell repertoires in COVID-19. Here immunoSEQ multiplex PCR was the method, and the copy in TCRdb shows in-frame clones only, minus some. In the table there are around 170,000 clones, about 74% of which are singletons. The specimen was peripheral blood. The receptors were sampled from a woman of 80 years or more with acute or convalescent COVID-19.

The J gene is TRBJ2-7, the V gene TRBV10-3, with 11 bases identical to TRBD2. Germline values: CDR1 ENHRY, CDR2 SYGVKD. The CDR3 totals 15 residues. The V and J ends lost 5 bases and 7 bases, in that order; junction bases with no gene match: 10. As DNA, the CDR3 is TGTGCCATCAGTCAGAGTGGGATAGCGGGAGGGGAGCAGTACTTC. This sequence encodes CAISQSGIAGGEQYF.

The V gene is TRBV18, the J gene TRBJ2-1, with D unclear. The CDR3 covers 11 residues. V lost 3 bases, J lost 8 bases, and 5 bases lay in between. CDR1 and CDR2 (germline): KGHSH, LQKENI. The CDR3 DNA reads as TGTGCCAGCTCACCCAATGATGAGCAGTTCTTC. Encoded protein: CASSPNDEQFF.

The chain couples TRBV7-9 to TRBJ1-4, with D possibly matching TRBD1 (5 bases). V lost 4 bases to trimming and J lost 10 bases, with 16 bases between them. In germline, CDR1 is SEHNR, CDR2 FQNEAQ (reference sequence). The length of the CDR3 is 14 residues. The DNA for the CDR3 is TGTGCCAGCAGCTCCACGCAGGGTTTTGGAAAACTGTTTTTT. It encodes CASSSTQGFGKLFF.

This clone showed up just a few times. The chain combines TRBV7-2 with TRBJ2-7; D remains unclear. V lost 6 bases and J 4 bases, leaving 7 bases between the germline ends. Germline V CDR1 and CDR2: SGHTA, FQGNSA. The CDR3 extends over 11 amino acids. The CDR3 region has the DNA TGTGCCAGCAGAACAAATTACGAGCAGTACTTC. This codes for CASRTNYEQYF.

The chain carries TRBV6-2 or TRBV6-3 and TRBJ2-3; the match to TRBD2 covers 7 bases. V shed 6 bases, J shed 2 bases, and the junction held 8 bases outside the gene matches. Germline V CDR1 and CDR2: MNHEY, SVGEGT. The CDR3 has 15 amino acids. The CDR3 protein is CASSLGLSATDTQYF. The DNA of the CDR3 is TGTGCCAGCAGCCTGGGACTATCAGCCACAGATACGCAGTATTTT.

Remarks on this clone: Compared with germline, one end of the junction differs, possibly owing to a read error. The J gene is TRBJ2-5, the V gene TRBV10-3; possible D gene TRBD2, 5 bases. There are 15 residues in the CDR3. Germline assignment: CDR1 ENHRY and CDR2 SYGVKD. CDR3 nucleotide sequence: TGTGCCATCAGTCAGTCTGCGGTCGGAGGAGAGACCCAGTACTTC. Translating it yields CAISQSAVGGETQYF.

DNA for the CDR3: TGTGCCAGCAGTGAAGCAGGCAGGGGTAATGAAAAACTGTTTTTT. It codes for CASSEAGRGNEKLFF. This chain joins TRBV2 and TRBJ1-4; a weak D match, TRBD1 (6 bases). The CDR3 has 15 amino acids. The germline gives CDR1 SNHLY, CDR2 FYNNEI. V lost 0 bases to trimming and J lost 4 bases, with 9 bases between them.

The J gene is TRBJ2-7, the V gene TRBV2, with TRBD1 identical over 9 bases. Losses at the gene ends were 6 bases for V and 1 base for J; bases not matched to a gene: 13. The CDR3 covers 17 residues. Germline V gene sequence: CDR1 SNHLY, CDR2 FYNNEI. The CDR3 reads CASRGGQGWGPSYEQYF. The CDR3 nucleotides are TGTGCCAGCAGGGGAGGACAGGGGTGGGGTCCTTCCTACGAGCAGTACTTC.

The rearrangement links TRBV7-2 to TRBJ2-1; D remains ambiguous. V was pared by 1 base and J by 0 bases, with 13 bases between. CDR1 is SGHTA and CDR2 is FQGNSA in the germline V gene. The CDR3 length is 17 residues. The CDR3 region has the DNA TGTGCCAGCAGCTTAGTAGGCGGATTCAGCTCCTACAATGAGCAGTTCTTC. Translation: CASSLVGGFSSYNEQFF.

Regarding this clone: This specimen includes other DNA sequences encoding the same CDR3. CDR3 amino acids: CASSPGTDYEQYF. For the CDR3, the DNA is TGTGCCAGCTCTCCCGGGACAGACTACGAGCAGTACTTC. The chain joins TRBV18 to TRBJ2-7, with TRBD1 matching 7 bases. This CDR3 contains 13 residues. Germline V gene sequence: CDR1 KGHSH, CDR2 LQKENI. Germline trimming cut 6 bases from V and 3 bases from J; bases unmatched to any gene: 5.